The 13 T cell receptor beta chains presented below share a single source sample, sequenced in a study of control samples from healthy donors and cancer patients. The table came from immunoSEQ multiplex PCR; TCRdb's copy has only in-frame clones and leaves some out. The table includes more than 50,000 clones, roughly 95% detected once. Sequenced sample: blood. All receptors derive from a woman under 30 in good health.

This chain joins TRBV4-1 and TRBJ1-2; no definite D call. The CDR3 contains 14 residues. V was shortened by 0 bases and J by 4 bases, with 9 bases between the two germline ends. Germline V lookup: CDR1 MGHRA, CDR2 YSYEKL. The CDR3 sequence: CASSQESGVYGYTF. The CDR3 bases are TGCGCCAGCAGCCAAGAAAGCGGAGTCTATGGCTACACCTTC.

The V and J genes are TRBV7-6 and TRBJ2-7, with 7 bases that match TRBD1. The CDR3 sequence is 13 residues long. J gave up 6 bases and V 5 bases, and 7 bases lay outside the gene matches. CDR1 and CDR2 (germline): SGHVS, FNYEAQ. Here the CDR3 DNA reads TGTGCCAGCAGCAATACAGGGGTGGTCGAGCAGTACTTC. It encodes CASSNTGVVEQYF.

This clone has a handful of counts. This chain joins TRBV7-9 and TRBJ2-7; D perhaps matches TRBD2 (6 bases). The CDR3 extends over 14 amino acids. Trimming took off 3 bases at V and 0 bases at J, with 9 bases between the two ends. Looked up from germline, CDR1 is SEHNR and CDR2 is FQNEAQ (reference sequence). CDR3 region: CASSFGGASYEQYF. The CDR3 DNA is TGTGCCAGCAGCTTCGGCGGGGCCTCCTACGAGCAGTACTTC.

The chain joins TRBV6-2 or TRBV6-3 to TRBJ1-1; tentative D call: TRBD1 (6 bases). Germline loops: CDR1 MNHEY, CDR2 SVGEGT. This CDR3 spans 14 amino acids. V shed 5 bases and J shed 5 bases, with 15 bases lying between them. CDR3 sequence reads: CASSRRGEGTEAFF. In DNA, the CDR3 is TGTGCCAGCAGTCGAAGGGGGGAAGGGACTGAAGCTTTCTTT.

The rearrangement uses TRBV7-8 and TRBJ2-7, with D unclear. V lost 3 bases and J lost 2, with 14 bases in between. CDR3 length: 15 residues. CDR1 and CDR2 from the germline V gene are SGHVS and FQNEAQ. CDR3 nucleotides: TGTGCCAGCAGCTTTTACAGAGACCCCACCTACGAGCAGTACTTC. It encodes CASSFYRDPTYEQYF.

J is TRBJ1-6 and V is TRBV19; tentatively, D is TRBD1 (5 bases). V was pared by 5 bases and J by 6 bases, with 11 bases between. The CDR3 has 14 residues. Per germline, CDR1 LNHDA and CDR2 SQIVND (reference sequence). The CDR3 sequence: CASSDSTINSPLHF. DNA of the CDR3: TGTGCCAGTAGTGACAGCACGATTAATTCACCCCTCCACTTT.

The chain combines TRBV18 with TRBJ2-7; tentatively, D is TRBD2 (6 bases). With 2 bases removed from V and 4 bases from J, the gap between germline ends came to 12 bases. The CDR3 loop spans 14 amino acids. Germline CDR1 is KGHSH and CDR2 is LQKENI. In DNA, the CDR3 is TGTGCCAGCTCACCAGCGGCGCGGGGTTACGAGCAGTACTTC. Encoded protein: CASSPAARGYEQYF.

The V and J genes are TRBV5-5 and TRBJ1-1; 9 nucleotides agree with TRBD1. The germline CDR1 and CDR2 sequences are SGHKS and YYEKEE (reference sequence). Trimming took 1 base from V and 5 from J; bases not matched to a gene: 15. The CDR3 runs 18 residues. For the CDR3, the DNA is TGTGCCAGCAGCTTGAATGTGGGACAGGGTGATGTTGGGACTGAAGCTTTCTTT. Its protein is CASSLNVGQGDVGTEAFF.

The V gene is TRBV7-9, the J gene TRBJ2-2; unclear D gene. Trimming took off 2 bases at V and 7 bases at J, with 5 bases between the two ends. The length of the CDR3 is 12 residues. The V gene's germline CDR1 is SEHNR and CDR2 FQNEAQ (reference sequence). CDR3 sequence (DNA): TGTGCCAGCAGCTTATTTGGCGGGGAGCTGTTTTTT. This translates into CASSLFGGELFF. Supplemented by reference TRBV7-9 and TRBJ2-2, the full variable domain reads DTGVSQNPRHKITKRGQNVTFRCDPISEHNRLYWYRQTLGQGPEFLTYFQNEAQLEKSRLLSDRFSAERPKGSFSTLEIQRTEQGDSAMYLCASSLFGGELFFGEGSRLTVL.

CDR3 in DNA: TGTGCCAGCAGCCTCCGACAGGGAGCGAACACTGAAGCTTTCTTT. Translated: CASSLRQGANTEAFF. This chain joins TRBV3-1 (or the pseudogene TRBV3-2) and TRBJ1-1; 7 positions agree with TRBD1. CDR3 length: 15 amino acids. Germline loops: CDR1 LGHDT, CDR2 YNNKEL (reference sequence). V lost 4 bases to trimming and J lost 1 base; unmatched junction nucleotides: 6.

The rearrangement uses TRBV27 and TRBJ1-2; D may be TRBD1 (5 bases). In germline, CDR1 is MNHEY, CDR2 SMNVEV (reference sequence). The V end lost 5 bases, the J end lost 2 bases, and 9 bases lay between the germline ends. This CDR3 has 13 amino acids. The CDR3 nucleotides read TGTGCCAGCAGTCTGAGACAGAACTATGGCTACACCTTC. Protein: CASSLRQNYGYTF.

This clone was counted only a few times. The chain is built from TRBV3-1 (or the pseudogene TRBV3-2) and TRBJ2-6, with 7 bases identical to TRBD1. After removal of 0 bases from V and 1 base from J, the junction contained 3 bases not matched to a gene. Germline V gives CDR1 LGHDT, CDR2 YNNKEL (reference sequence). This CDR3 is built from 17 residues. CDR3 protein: CASSQDGTASGANVLTF. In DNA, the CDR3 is TGTGCCAGCAGCCAAGACGGGACAGCTTCTGGGGCCAACGTCCTGACTTTC.

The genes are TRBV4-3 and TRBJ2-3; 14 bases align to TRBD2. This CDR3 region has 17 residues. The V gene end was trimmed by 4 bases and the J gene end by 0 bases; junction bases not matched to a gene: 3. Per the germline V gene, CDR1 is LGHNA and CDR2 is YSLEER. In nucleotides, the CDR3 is TGCGCCAGCAGCCCCTGGACTAGCGGGGGGAGCACAGATACGCAGTATTTT. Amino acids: CASSPWTSGGSTDTQYF.